The next 18 T cell receptor beta chains were all read from a single sample in a study of shared clonotypes between healthy human individuals. Method: immunoSEQ multiplex PCR; TCRdb's copy keeps in-frame clones and lacks some. This table holds about 480,000 clones, approximately 79% found once. The sequenced sample was PBMCs. The receptors come from a woman in her 40s in good health. Some clones in this sample may be carry-over from other donors' samples.

The genes are TRBV19 and TRBJ2-1; 9 nucleotides align to TRBD1. Germline assignment: CDR1 LNHDA and CDR2 SQIVND (reference sequence). The CDR3 consists of 15 residues. The V segment lost 5 bases and the J segment 8 bases; nucleotides outside the gene matches: 10. The chain's CDR3 is CASSRPGQGLYEQFF. As DNA, the CDR3 is TGTGCCAGTAGTCGGCCGGGACAGGGTCTCTATGAGCAGTTCTTC.

This chain connects TRBV6-5 to TRBJ2-2; D perhaps matches TRBD2 (5 bases). This CDR3 spans 14 amino acids. Trimming cost V 4 bases and J 1 base, with 7 bases left between them. Germline CDR1 and CDR2: MNHEY and SVGAGI. CDR3 region: CASSLAGNTGELFF. The CDR3 nucleotides read TGTGCCAGCAGTTTGGCGGGGAACACCGGGGAGCTGTTTTTT.

The chain uses TRBV5-4 and TRBJ2-7; the D is unclear. Germline V gene lookup returns CDR1 SGHNT and CDR2 YYREEE (reference sequence). This CDR3 is 12 amino acids long. V was cut by 4 bases and J by 2 bases, with 7 bases left in between. The CDR3: CASSTSTYEQYF. CDR3 DNA: TGTGCCAGCAGCACTTCCACCTACGAGCAGTACTTC.

The J gene is TRBJ2-1, the V gene TRBV7-2; a weak D match, TRBD2 (6 bases). The CDR3 runs 15 residues. With 2 bases removed from V and 2 bases from J, the gap between germline ends came to 10 bases. CDR1 is SGHTA, CDR2 FQGNSA, per germline. CDR3 nucleotides: TGTGCCAGCAGCTTATGGGGGGTAGCCTACAATGAGCAGTTCTTC. Its protein product is CASSLWGVAYNEQFF.

The chain couples TRBV7-9 to TRBJ1-1; tentative D call: TRBD1 (5 bases). CDR1 SEHNR and CDR2 FQNEAQ come from the germline V gene (reference sequence). V was trimmed by 5 bases and J by 5 bases, leaving 9 bases between them. The CDR3 consists of 12 residues. The CDR3 nucleotides read TGTGCCAGCAGCGAGACAGAGACTGAAGCTTTCTTT. Protein product: CASSETETEAFF.

The chain carries TRBV5-4 and TRBJ2-3; 8 bases align to TRBD2. The J segment lost 4 bases and the V segment lost 2 bases, leaving 6 bases of the junction unmatched. Germline V gene data show CDR1 as SGHNT and CDR2 as YYREEE (reference sequence). The CDR3 extends over 15 amino acids. CDR3 sequence (DNA): TGTGCCAGCAGCTTTCAAGCGGGAGCCTCAGATACGCAGTATTTT. Translation gives CASSFQAGASDTQYF.

The CDR3 region has the DNA TGTGCCTGGAGTGTAGGAGGGGCGAGGGGTGAGTTCTTC. Protein sequence: CAWSVGGARGEFF. The chain employs TRBV30 and TRBJ2-1, with D maybe TRBD2 (6 bases). Germline V gene sequence: CDR1 GTSNPN, CDR2 SVGIG (reference sequence). Trimming took off 0 bases at V and 14 bases at J, with 17 bases between the two ends. CDR3 length equals 13 residues.

The genes are TRBV18 and TRBJ2-7; 8 bases fit TRBD1. The trim removed 5 bases at V and 3 bases at J, leaving 6 bases unmatched. The CDR3 consists of 14 residues. Germline V gene data show CDR1 as KGHSH and CDR2 as LQKENI. The DNA for the CDR3 is TGTGCCAGCTCAGCCAGGGGGCTTGTCTACGAGCAGTACTTC. Its protein is CASSARGLVYEQYF.

The CDR3 DNA reads as TGTGCCAGCAGCCGAGCTGGGACGTCGGAGCAGTACTTC. This gives the protein CASSRAGTSEQYF. J is TRBJ2-7 and V is TRBV5-4; tentatively, D is TRBD1 or TRBD2 (5 bases each). From germline, CDR1 is SGHNT and CDR2 YYREEE (reference sequence). V was shortened by 4 bases and J by 7 bases, with 15 bases between the two germline ends. This CDR3 contains 13 residues.

The chain is built from TRBV29-1 and TRBJ2-3; 8 nucleotides line up with TRBD1. This CDR3 has 16 residues. Per germline, CDR1 SQVTM and CDR2 ANQGSEA. V lost 5 bases to trimming and J lost 4 bases; unmatched junction nucleotides: 14. The CDR3 bases are TGCAGCGTTCAAGGGCTCCGGACAGGGCCAGCAGATACGCAGTATTTT. Translating gives CSVQGLRTGPADTQYF.

The V call is TRBV9, the J call TRBJ2-1; weak D call: TRBD2 (5 bases). The CDR3 totals 16 residues. CDR1 and CDR2 (germline): SGDLS, YYNGEE. Trimming took off 0 bases at V and 1 base at J, with 11 bases between the two ends. CDR3 DNA: TGTGCCAGCAGCGTAGACGGACTGGGGTCCTACAATGAGCAGTTCTTC. This codes for CASSVDGLGSYNEQFF.

V gene TRBV2 combines with J gene TRBJ2-7; D call uncertain. Germline lookup yields CDR1 SNHLY and CDR2 FYNNEI. The V and J ends lost 9 bases and 0 bases respectively, with 9 bases between them. This CDR3 spans 12 amino acids. CDR3 sequence: CASTPSSYEQYF. CDR3 sequence (DNA): TGTGCCAGTACCCCAAGCTCCTACGAGCAGTACTTC.

The chain joins TRBV15 to TRBJ2-1; the match to TRBD2 covers 10 bases. V lost 0 bases to trimming and J lost 8 bases; unmatched junction nucleotides: 4. The CDR3 sequence is 15 residues long. The germline V gene encodes CDR1 LNHNV and CDR2 YYDKDF (reference sequence). For the CDR3, the DNA is TGTGCCACCAGCAGAGATCCTAGCGGGAGTGATGAGCAGTTCTTC. Its translation: CATSRDPSGSDEQFF.

This clone was seen repeatedly, ten times or more. Different DNA sequences within this sample yield the same CDR3. The CDR3 DNA is TGCAGCGTTGAAGTATTAGGGCAGGGATACTATGGCTACACCTTC. It specifies CSVEVLGQGYYGYTF. J is TRBJ1-2 and V is TRBV29-1; tentative D call: TRBD1 (5 bases). Trimming pared 1 base from V and 3 bases from J, leaving 15 bases between. Germline V gene sequence: CDR1 SQVTM, CDR2 ANQGSEA. The length of the CDR3 is 15 residues.

The chain employs TRBV7-8 and TRBJ2-1; 7 positions agree with TRBD2. Trimming took 4 bases from V and 3 from J; bases not matched to a gene: 12. Germline V gives CDR1 SGHVS, CDR2 FQNEAQ. This CDR3 spans 17 amino acids. The CDR3 nucleotides read TGTGCCAGCAGCTCCCCCCGTTCTAGCGGCCACTACAATGAGCAGTTCTTC. As protein: CASSSPRSSGHYNEQFF.

The chain has TRBV7-2 and TRBJ1-1; TRBD1 matches at 9 bases. Trimming took 5 bases from V and 0 from J; bases not matched to a gene: 7. The CDR3 consists of 16 residues. Germline lookup yields CDR1 SGHTA and CDR2 FQGNSA. CDR3 loop: CASSTGGFFLNTEAFF. The CDR3 DNA sequence: TGTGCCAGCAGCACAGGGGGCTTTTTTTTGAACACTGAAGCTTTCTTT.

The chain couples TRBV5-6 to TRBJ2-7; the D gene is possibly TRBD1 (6 bases). The CDR3 extends over 13 amino acids. Germline CDR1 is SGHDT and CDR2 is YYEEEE. V shed 0 bases and J shed 3 bases, with 7 bases lying between them. The CDR3 region is CASSLGTDYEQYF. The CDR3 bases are TGTGCCAGCAGCTTGGGGACAGACTACGAGCAGTACTTC. Variable domain in full (rest from reference TRBV5-6 and TRBJ2-7): DAGVTQSPTHLIKTRGQQVTLRCSPKSGHDTVSWYQQALGQGPQFIFQYYEEEERQRGNFPDRFSGHQFPNYSSELNVNALLLGDSALYLCASSLGTDYEQYFGPGTRLTVT.

The chain carries TRBV27 and TRBJ2-4; perhaps TRBD2 as D (7 bases). The V gene's germline CDR1 is MNHEY and CDR2 SMNVEV (reference sequence). The germline V and J ends were trimmed by 5 bases and 7 bases, with 15 bases remaining between them. The CDR3 runs 14 residues. CDR3 loop: CASSPGLGGNIQYF. DNA for the CDR3: TGTGCCAGCAGTCCCGGACTAGGGGGGAACATTCAGTACTTC.